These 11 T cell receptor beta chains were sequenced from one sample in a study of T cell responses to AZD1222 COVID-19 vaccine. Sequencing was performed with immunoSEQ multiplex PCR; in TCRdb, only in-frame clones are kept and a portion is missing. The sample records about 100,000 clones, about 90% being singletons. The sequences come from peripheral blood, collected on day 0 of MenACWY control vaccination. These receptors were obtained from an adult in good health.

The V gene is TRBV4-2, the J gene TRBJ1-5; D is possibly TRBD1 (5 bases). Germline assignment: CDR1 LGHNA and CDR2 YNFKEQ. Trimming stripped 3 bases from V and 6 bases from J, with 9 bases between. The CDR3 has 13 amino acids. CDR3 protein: CASSQGVGQPQHF. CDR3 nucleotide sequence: TGTGCCAGCAGCCAGGGGGTGGGTCAGCCCCAGCATTTT.

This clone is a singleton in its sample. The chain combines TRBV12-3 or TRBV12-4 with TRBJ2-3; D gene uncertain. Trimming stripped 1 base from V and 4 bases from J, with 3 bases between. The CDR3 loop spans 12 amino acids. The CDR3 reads CASSLVSDTQYF. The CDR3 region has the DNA TGTGCCAGCAGTTTAGTGTCAGATACGCAGTATTTT.

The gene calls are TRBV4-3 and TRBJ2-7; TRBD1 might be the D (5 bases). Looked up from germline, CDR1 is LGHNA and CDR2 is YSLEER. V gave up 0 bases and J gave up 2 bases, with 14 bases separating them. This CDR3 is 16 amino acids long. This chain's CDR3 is CASSQDPGHTAYEQYF. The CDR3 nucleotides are TGCGCCAGCAGCCAAGATCCAGGGCACACTGCCTACGAGCAGTACTTC.

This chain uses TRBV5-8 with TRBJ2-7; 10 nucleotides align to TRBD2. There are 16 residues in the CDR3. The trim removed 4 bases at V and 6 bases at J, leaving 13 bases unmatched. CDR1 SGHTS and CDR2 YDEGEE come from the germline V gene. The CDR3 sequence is CASSLWLGLAGAEQYF. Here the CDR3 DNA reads TGTGCCAGCAGCCTTTGGTTAGGGCTAGCGGGAGCCGAGCAGTACTTC.

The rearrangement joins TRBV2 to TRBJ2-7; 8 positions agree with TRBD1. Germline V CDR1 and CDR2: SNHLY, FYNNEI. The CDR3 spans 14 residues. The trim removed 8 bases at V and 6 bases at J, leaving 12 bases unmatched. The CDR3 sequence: CASAKRTGSSEQYF. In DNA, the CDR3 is TGTGCCAGCGCGAAGCGGACAGGGAGCTCCGAGCAGTACTTC.

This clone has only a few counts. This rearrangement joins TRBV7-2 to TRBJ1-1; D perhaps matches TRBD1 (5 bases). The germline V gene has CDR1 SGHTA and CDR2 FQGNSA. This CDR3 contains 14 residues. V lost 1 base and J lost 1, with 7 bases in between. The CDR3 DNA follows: TGTGCCAGCAGCTTAGAAGGGGCGAACACTGAAGCTTTCTTT. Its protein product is CASSLEGANTEAFF.

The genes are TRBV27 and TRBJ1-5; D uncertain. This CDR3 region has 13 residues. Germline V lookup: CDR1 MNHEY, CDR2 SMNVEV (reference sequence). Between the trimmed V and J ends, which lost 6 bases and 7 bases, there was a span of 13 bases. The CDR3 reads CASRRLGSQPQHF. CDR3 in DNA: TGTGCCAGCAGAAGGCTAGGGAGCCAGCCCCAGCATTTT.

The CDR3 region is CASSVGQIYNSPLHF. The CDR3 DNA reads as TGTGCCAGCAGTGTAGGACAGATATATAATTCACCCCTCCACTTT. The J gene is TRBJ1-6, the V gene TRBV28; perhaps TRBD1 as D (6 bases). CDR3 size: 15 residues. Trimming removed 5 bases at V and 4 bases at J, with 12 bases between. The germline gives CDR1 MDHEN, CDR2 SYDVKM.

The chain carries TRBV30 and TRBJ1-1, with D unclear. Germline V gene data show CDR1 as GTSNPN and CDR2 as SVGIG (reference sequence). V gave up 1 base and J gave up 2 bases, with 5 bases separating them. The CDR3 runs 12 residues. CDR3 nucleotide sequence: TGTGCCTGGAGTGCTTTCAACACTGAAGCTTTCTTT. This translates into CAWSAFNTEAFF.

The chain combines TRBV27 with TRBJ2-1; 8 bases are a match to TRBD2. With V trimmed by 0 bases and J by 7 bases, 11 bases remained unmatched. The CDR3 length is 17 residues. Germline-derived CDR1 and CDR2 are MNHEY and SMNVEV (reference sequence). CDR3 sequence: CASSLSDLVSSGNEQFF. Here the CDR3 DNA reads TGTGCCAGCAGTTTATCGGATCTCGTATCTAGCGGGAATGAGCAGTTCTTC.

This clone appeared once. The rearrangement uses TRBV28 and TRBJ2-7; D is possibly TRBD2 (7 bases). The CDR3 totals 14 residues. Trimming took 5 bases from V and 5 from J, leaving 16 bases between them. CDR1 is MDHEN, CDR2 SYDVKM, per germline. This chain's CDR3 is CASSPPGGTDEQYF. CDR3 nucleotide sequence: TGTGCCAGCAGTCCCCCGGGGGGCACCGACGAGCAGTACTTC.